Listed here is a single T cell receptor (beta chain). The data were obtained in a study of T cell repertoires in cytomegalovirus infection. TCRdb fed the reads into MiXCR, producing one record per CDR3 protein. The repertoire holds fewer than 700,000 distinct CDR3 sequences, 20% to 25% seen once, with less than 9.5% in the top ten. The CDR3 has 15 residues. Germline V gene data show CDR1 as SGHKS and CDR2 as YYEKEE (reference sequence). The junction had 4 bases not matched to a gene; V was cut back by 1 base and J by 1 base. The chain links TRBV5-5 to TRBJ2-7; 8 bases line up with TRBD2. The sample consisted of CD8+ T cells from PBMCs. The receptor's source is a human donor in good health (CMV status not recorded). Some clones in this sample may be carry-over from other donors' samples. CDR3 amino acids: CASSLWSGGSYEQYF. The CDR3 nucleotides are TGTGCCAGCAGCTTGTGGTCGGGGGGGTCCTACGAGCAGTACTTC.